This TCR beta chain was observed in a study of regulatory T cells in long-lasting Graves disease. Broader study findings: Repertoires from persistent disease leaned toward TRBV28, TRBJ1-2 and TRBJ2-5. Persistent patients shared more public clonotypes (about 2,700) than newly diagnosed patients (approximately 1,000).

To note about this clonotype: Antigen specificity is unknown.

Documented time point: newly diagnosed GD, antithyroid drugs for less than 3 months. PBMC-derived RNA was used for the TCR library. Trimming removed 3 bases at V and 1 base at J, with 9 bases between. Germline lookup yields CDR1 LNHDA and CDR2 SQIVND (reference sequence). The CDR3 runs 14 residues. Arm-PCR of CDR3 regions and iRepertoire HTBI primers were used to build TCR beta libraries. A single record per CDR3 protein comes from TCRdb applying MiXCR to the multiplex PCR reads. Of 400,000 to 450,000 distinct CDR3 sequences in the sample, about 15% are singletons; the top ten hold approximately 15%. These data were also reused for a study on T cells in Graves' hyperthyroidism and ophthalmopathy.

The TCR comes from a woman in her 30s with Graves disease. The sample consisted of peripheral blood mononuclear cells (PBMCs), taken at new diagnosis, from a patient treated with antithyroid drugs. The chain couples TRBV19 to TRBJ1-1, with D perhaps matching TRBD1 (5 bases). The CDR3 DNA follows: TGTGCCAGTAGTATGGGGACCGAGAACACTGAAGCTTTCTTT. The encoded protein is CASSMGTENTEAFF.